This T cell receptor beta chain stems from a study of blood T cell repertoires in COVID-19. Study in general: T cells, B-cell-depleted T cells, or PBMCs supplied cDNA or gDNA.

Across under 25 US areas, participants ranged in age from roughly 18 to 89 years. Before being deemed recovered, Cohort 3 donors had two negative PCRs, clearance, or symptom resolution. V lost 3 bases, J lost 0 bases, and 10 bases stayed unmatched. Germline V gene lookup returns CDR1 KGHSH and CDR2 LQKENI. CDR3 size: 19 residues. Only in-frame clones appear in the TCRdb table, and some are missing; sequencing was by immunoSEQ multiplex PCR. In the table there are 200,000 or so clones, about 85% of which are singletons. This clonotype was sampled from a man aged 25-45 years who had recovered from COVID-19. Sequencing was carried out using PBMCs or T cells enriched from blood (not recorded which). The chain uses TRBV18 and TRBJ2-3; 12 bases match TRBD2. The CDR3 loop reads CASSPTSPGLAGSTDTQYF. The CDR3 nucleotides read TGTGCCAGCTCACCCACGAGTCCTGGACTAGCGGGGAGCACAGATACGCAGTATTTT.